These T cell receptor beta chains were read from a single sample in a study of beta chain features in type 1 diabetes. The method was immunoSEQ multiplex PCR; TCRdb's version includes in-frame clones alone and lacks a portion of them. This table holds about 620,000 clones, roughly a sixth found once. Sequencing was done on a sample of naive CD4+ T cells from blood. These receptors came from a man aged 18-30 years in good health. CDR3s include the opening cysteine and the closing phenylalanine or tryptophan. A D gene is named only where the DNA matches it firmly. Size is stated for part of the rows, as once, few or many counts, or as a class when the clone is expanded.

cdr3_aa	cdr3_nt	v_call	j_call	clone_size	d_call
CAISGSSGADTQYF	TGTGCCATCAGTGGATCGAGCGGGGCAGATACGCAGTATTTT	TRBV10-3	TRBJ2-3	-	TRBD2
CASSIPGEGYKEQYF	TGTGCCAGCAGCATCCCAGGGGAGGGCTATAAGGAGCAGTACTTC	TRBV7-6	TRBJ2-7	-	-
CASMRPAALYSNQPQHF	TGTGCCAGCATGCGGCCGGCGGCCCTCTATAGCAATCAGCCCCAGCATTTT	TRBV28	TRBJ1-5	few	-
CASSAGAPNQPQHF	TGCGCCAGCAGCGCGGGTGCCCCCAATCAGCCCCAGCATTTT	TRBV4-1	TRBJ1-5	-	-
CASRPQGLGTYEQYF	TGTGCCAGCAGACCTCAGGGTTTGGGGACCTACGAGCAGTACTTC	TRBV28	TRBJ2-7	-	-
CAISESGRGRAKDTQYF	TGTGCCATCAGTGAGTCGGGTCGGGGACGGGCTAAAGATACGCAGTATTTT	TRBV10-3	TRBJ2-3	few	-
CASSPLGPLNIQYF	TGTGCCAGCAGCCCCCTCGGGCCCCTAAACATTCAGTACTTC	TRBV7-2	TRBJ2-4	few	-
CAWRDNTEAFF	TGTGCCTGGAGGGACAACACTGAAGCTTTCTTT	TRBV30	TRBJ1-1	-	-
CASSQDSNYGYTF	TGCGCCAGCAGCCAAGACAGTAACTATGGCTACACCTTC	TRBV4-3	TRBJ1-2	few	-
CSAGWTEETQYF	TGCAGCGCAGGTTGGACAGAAGAGACCCAGTACTTC	TRBV29-1	TRBJ2-5	-	-
CSVVWAGGRATNEKLFF	TGCAGCGTTGTGTGGGCCGGGGGGCGCGCAACTAATGAAAAACTGTTTTTT	TRBV29-1	TRBJ1-4	-	-
CASSQAPQGRTEAFF	TGCGCCAGCAGCCAGGCCCCCCAGGGTAGGACTGAAGCTTTCTTT	TRBV4-3	TRBJ1-1	-	-
CASSAEVRNSPLHF	TGTGCCAGCAGCGCCGAGGTCAGGAACTCACCCCTCCACTTT	TRBV7-3	TRBJ1-6	few	-
CASSKGQGATGELFF	TGCGCCAGCTCTAAAGGACAGGGGGCAACCGGGGAGCTGTTTTTT	TRBV5-1	TRBJ2-2	-	TRBD1
CASSLDRSNQPQHF	TGTGCCAGCAGCCTGGACAGAAGCAATCAGCCCCAGCATTTT	TRBV7-2	TRBJ1-5	few	-
CASSLEGTSSYNSPLHF	TGCGCCAGCAGCTTGGAGGGGACCAGCTCCTATAATTCACCCCTCCACTTT	TRBV5-1	TRBJ1-6	-	-
CASGRLAPGEQFF	TGTGCCAGCGGGAGACTAGCCCCCGGAGAGCAGTTCTTC	TRBV7-2	TRBJ2-1	-	TRBD2
CASSAYSRTENIQYF	TGTGCCAGCAGCGCCTACTCCAGGACAGAAAACATTCAGTACTTC	TRBV9	TRBJ2-4	-	-
CASSQEGTRTSRELFF	TGTGCCAGCAGCCAAGAAGGGACTAGGACCTCCCGGGAGCTGTTTTTT	TRBV4-2	TRBJ2-2	few	TRBD2
CASSLKQGGTGELFF	TGCGCCAGCAGCTTGAAACAGGGAGGCACCGGGGAGCTGTTTTTT	TRBV5-1	TRBJ2-2	-	-
CASSFIPSTEAFF	TGCGCCAGCAGCTTTATTCCGTCAACTGAAGCTTTCTTT	TRBV5-1	TRBJ1-1	-	-
CSVGGMNTEAFF	TGCAGCGTTGGCGGAATGAACACTGAAGCTTTCTTT	TRBV29-1	TRBJ1-1	-	-
CASSESIYEQYF	TGTGCCAGCAGTGAATCTATTTACGAGCAGTACTTC	TRBV2	TRBJ2-7	few	-
CASSEGEGRYNEQFF	TGTGCCAGCAGTGAGGGAGAGGGCCGTTACAATGAGCAGTTCTTC	TRBV6-4	TRBJ2-1	few	-
CASSPRTGSNEQFF	TGTGCCAGCAGTCCTCGGACAGGGAGCAATGAGCAGTTCTTC	TRBV27	TRBJ2-1	-	TRBD1
CASSLATSGGYTF	TGTGCCAGCAGCCTAGCGACAAGTGGTGGCTACACCTTC	TRBV11-2	TRBJ1-2	-	-
CASSVVGRGGAGSTEAFF	TGTGCCAGCAGCGTAGTTGGGAGGGGGGGCGCAGGTAGCACTGAAGCTTTCTTT	TRBV9	TRBJ1-1	-	-
CASGQARPGTGELFF	TGTGCCAGCGGACAGGCCCGGCCCGGCACCGGGGAGCTGTTTTTT	TRBV7-3	TRBJ2-2	-	TRBD1
CASSWSPGGRATDTQYF	TGTGCCAGCAGCTGGAGCCCCGGCGGGAGGGCCACAGATACGCAGTATTTT	TRBV11-2	TRBJ2-3	few	TRBD2
CASSIPGMRSTDTQYF	TGTGCCAGCAGTATCCCAGGGATGCGGAGCACAGATACGCAGTATTTT	TRBV28	TRBJ2-3	-	-
CAWSRGRPSNQPQHF	TGTGCCTGGAGTAGAGGCAGGCCTAGCAATCAGCCCCAGCATTTT	TRBV30	TRBJ1-5	-	-
CASSLRAARDQPQHF	TGTGCCAGCAGTTTAAGGGCTGCTAGAGATCAGCCCCAGCATTTT	TRBV27	TRBJ1-5	few	-
CASSFGKDEQYF	TGTGCCAGCAGCTTCGGGAAGGACGAGCAGTACTTC	TRBV28	TRBJ2-7	few	-
CASPDIRTSRGYEQYF	TGTGCCAGTCCGGACATCAGGACTAGTAGGGGGTACGAGCAGTACTTC	TRBV19	TRBJ2-7	few	-
CASSEIRPFGNTIYF	TGTGCCAGCAGTGAGATCCGGCCCTTTGGAAACACCATATATTTT	TRBV6-1	TRBJ1-3	few	-
CASSYPGGETQYF	TGTGCCAGCAGTTACCCCGGCGGCGAGACCCAGTACTTC	TRBV6-5	TRBJ2-5	few	-
CASTRTGGIYGYTF	TGTGCCAGCACCCGCACAGGCGGGATCTATGGCTACACCTTC	TRBV7-2	TRBJ1-2	few	-
CASSKIDSPLHF	TGTGCCAGCTCCAAGATAGATTCACCCCTCCACTTT	TRBV18	TRBJ1-6	-	-
CASSTTPGHLDYGYTF	TGTGCCAGCAGCACTACTCCGGGACACTTAGACTATGGCTACACCTTC	TRBV7-2	TRBJ1-2	-	-
CASSQEVGHSYEQYF	TGCGCCAGCAGCCAAGAGGTAGGCCACTCCTACGAGCAGTACTTC	TRBV4-3	TRBJ2-7	few	-
CASSLVPGTYGYTF	TGTGCCAGCAGCTTGGTACCGGGAACCTATGGCTACACCTTC	TRBV7-9	TRBJ1-2	-	-
CASRLTGGSYEQYF	TGTGCCAGCAGACTGACAGGGGGGTCCTACGAGCAGTACTTC	TRBV6-5	TRBJ2-7	-	TRBD1
CAITTSGKDPGELFF	TGTGCCATCACAACGTCGGGAAAGGACCCCGGGGAGCTGTTTTTT	TRBV10-3	TRBJ2-2	few	-
CASRITSGSGTQYF	TGTGCCAGCAGAATCACTAGCGGGAGTGGGACCCAGTACTTC	TRBV27	TRBJ2-5	few	TRBD2
CASSLNRGTGANVLTF	TGCGCCAGCAGTTTAAACAGGGGAACTGGGGCCAACGTCCTGACTTTC	TRBV5-1	TRBJ2-6	-	TRBD1
CASSESIQEYYGYTF	TGTGCCAGCAGTGAATCTATACAGGAATACTATGGCTACACCTTC	TRBV6-1	TRBJ1-2	few	-